This TCR beta chain is drawn from a study of T cells after yellow fever vaccination. Study as a whole: SMART-Seq v4 Ultra Low Input prepared the low-cell-number fractions.

TCRdb analysed the 5' RACE reads with MiXCR anew, one entry per CDR3 protein. Of a few hundred thousand distinct CDR3 sequences detected, 3.6% appear once; the ten largest clones hold 20% to 30%. This clonotype was observed a handful of times. The ends lost 7 bases at V and 0 bases at J; junction bases unmatched: 6. Germline V CDR1 and CDR2: MNHEY, SVGAGI. The CDR3 has 15 residues. The chain couples TRBV6-5 to TRBJ1-3; TRBD1 aligns across 7 bases. The receptor's source is a man aged 18 to 29 who received the YFV17D yellow fever vaccine. Sequenced here: PBMCs, sampled on the day of the yellow fever booster vaccination. The CDR3: CASTEGGSSGNTIYF. The CDR3 DNA follows: TGTGCCAGCACGGAAGGGGGCAGCTCTGGAAACACCATATATTTT.